This T cell receptor beta chain is drawn from a study of regulatory T cells in long-lasting Graves disease (dated by TCRdb to about 2021). Regarding the study in general: Patients with newly diagnosed Graves' disease had been on antithyroid drugs for under 3 months. A total of some 35 samples underwent TCR sequencing, from about 13 patients with persistent Graves' disease and 20 patients with newly diagnosed Graves' disease. Persistent Graves' disease patients were compared with newly diagnosed Graves' disease patients by peripheral blood TCR sequencing and RNA sequencing. The study was registered as a clinical trial and conducted in China. On the study overall, not on this receptor specifically: Lower TCR Shannon entropy and fewer highly expanded clones were observed in persistent Graves' disease patients than in newly diagnosed patients, which suggested clonal expansion. Sequencing and analysis were restricted to the TCR beta chain. Only peripheral blood was studied, because thyroid tissue, the primary lesion, was inaccessible. The authors acknowledged the small sample size as a limitation that may reduce accuracy. More public clonotypes were shared among persistent patients (fewer than 3,000) than among newly diagnosed patients (approximately 930). TRBV28, TRBJ1-2 and TRBJ2-5 were preferentially used in persistent disease, while TRBV20-1 and TRBJ2-1 were favored in newly diagnosed disease.

The protocol used for the library was multiplex PCR. TCRdb records Illumina HiSeq 4000 as the sequencer. iRepertoire HTBI primers and Arm-PCR amplification of CDR3 regions were used to construct TCR beta libraries. Gel purification was performed on PCR products prior to sequencing. The paper's processing steps were these. Gene usage analysis of CDR3 amino acid clonotypes used the approximately 62 TRBV and 14 to 15 TRBJ segments found across samples. Filtered high-quality paired reads were merged into contigs using COPE and FqMerger. BLAST was used to align contigs to the IMGT TRBV, TRBD and TRBJ reference genes, and CDR3 was defined following IMGT. Clonotypes above 0.1% frequency were classified as highly expanded clones. Shannon entropy served as the measure of repertoire diversity, while the Gini coefficient captured V-J evenness. A clonotype was considered public if more than one individual shared it. TCRdb reprocessed the public reads (quality trimming at Q25 with fastp, clone calling with MiXCR) and kept in-frame beta chains. Rows with a matching CDR3 protein are joined into one entry that keeps the most common DNA and genes. The V and J calls shown here were made by TCRdb, not taken from the authors' results. For this sample there are under 450,000 distinct CDR3 sequences; 10% to 15% appear just once. Of the sample, 15% to 20% falls within the top ten clones.

This clonotype was seen only a few times. It has no known antigen specificity. It has no much larger one-base neighbor in the sample; base qualities were not kept. Interpreted using the paper, the time point label stands for: newly diagnosed GD, antithyroid drugs for less than 3 months. For both TCR sequencing and RNA sequencing, RNA was extracted from PBMCs in TRIzol. The diagnosis of Graves' disease was made according to American Thyroid Association guidelines. Recruitment of patients was carried out at an endocrinology department in Xi'an, China. Each patient gave approximately 10 milliliters of peripheral blood, collected in an EDTA anticoagulant tube. Ficoll Paque Plus density gradient separation was used to isolate PBMCs, and no further T cell sorting was done. RNA quality was checked with an Agilent 2100 Bioanalyzer and agarose gel, and concentration with a NanoDrop 2000. Via the germline V gene (reference sequence), CDR1 is DFQATT and CDR2 SNEGSKA. Trimming costs V 0 bases and J 2 bases, and their ends lie 6 bases apart. From cysteine to phenylalanine, the CDR3 is 13 amino acids long. CDR3 DNA only is kept here, 39 bases in frame from base 1.

The same specimen was also included in a second study, on T cells in Graves' hyperthyroidism and ophthalmopathy. As the second paper documents: Stable Graves' hyperthyroidism was defined as the absence of progression to ophthalmopathy over 18 months of follow-up. The hyperthyroidism patients were between 18 and 65 years old and newly diagnosed, with a disease duration of less than 2 months. The study excluded patients with uncontrolled infections, other autoimmune diseases, pregnancy or lactation. Diagnoses were established on the basis of clinical symptoms, serum thyroxine and TRAb, thyroid ultrasound, and orbital computed tomography. A first-round RT-PCR of the TCR CDR3 used the HTBI primer set with the Qiagen OneStep RT-PCR kit. Blood samples also contained most of the expanded thyroid clonotypes (frequency above 0.001), which suggests that blood repertoires may reflect thyroid immune responses. Ophthalmopathy was separated from stable hyperthyroidism by a 13 V-J signature model, with over 85% sensitivity and just over 81% specificity obtained in cross-validation and 80%/75% obtained in testing. In validation, the model predicted progression to ophthalmopathy a median of about 6.5 months before onset, with roughly 71% sensitivity and more than 72% specificity. A discovery cohort of roughly 96 patients, 43 with Graves' ophthalmopathy and 55 to 65 with stable Graves' hyperthyroidism, was used to find distinguishing TCR V-J signatures. An independent validation cohort of about 19 hyperthyroidism patients and approximately 17 patients who later progressed to ophthalmopathy tested prospective prediction of ophthalmopathy. For training and testing, the 110 or so patients in the discovery cohort were randomly divided in a 7:3 ratio. The study also compared thyroid tissue and blood T-cell repertoires from about 6 Graves' hyperthyroidism patients. Following sampling, methimazole starting at 30 mg daily was given to hyperthyroidism patients, and high-dose intravenous methylprednisolone was given to ophthalmopathy patients. Libraries were constructed in a second round of multiplex PCR, after which size selection and purification were performed. Sequencing of the libraries was done on an Illumina HiSeq2000 using paired-end 100 bp reads. Raw data were processed with SOAPnuke, discarding reads with adapters, uncalled bases, mean Phred below 15, or no exact constant-primer or identifier match. COPE v1.2.5 was used to merge the high-quality paired reads, and each unique nucleotide sequence was defined as a clonotype. Clonotypes were aligned to IMGT TRBV, TRBD and TRBJ reference segments using MiTCR v1.1. Analysis was restricted to V-J combinations with a frequency above 0.0001, which covered roughly 99% of repertoires. The TCS score was defined as F50 (clonal expansion) divided by E x V (chaos), with BLOSUM62-based TCRdist calculated between CDR3 peptides within each V-J. Welch's t-statistics and random forest reduced 514 V-J features to about 13, which were used in a naive Bayes classifier (R e1071). Sample size was not statistically predetermined, and blinding of investigators to group allocation was not performed. TCR Vbeta CDR3 sequencing of approximately 140 peripheral blood samples (43 ophthalmopathy, approximately 80 hyperthyroidism and roughly 17 progressor patients) is reported in the paper.

The V and J genes are TRBV20-1 and TRBJ2-3, with no reliable assignment of the D segment. The specimen comprised peripheral blood mononuclear cells (PBMCs), sampled at new diagnosis, from a patient treated with antithyroid drugs. The source is a woman under 30 with Graves disease. Donor details come from another sample of the same person, matched by shared clones. The nucleotides read TGCAGTGCTAGAGATCAATCCACAGATACGCAGTATTTT. This encodes CSARDQSTDTQYF.